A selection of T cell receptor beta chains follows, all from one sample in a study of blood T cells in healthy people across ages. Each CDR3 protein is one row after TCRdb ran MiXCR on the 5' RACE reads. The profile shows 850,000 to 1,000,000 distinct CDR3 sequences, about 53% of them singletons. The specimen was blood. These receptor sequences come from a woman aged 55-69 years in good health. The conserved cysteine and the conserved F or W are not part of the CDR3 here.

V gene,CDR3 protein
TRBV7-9,ASSLHMLGGGTDTQY
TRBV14,ASSRIDSNEKLF
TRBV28,ASSPAGTPSYNEQF
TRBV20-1,SAKGPSSGNTIY
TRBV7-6,ASSQGDRGVYEQY
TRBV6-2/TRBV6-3,ASSPSGSITYEQY
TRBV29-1,SSEERTFGGEQF
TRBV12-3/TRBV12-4,ASTRAQNTEAF
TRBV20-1,SAVTGTGGLKTQY
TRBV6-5,ASSPGTSEF
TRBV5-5,ASRFLFQPVGDTQY
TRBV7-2,ASSRQGPQPQH
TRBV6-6,ASADWSYNEQF
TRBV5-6,ASSLIGTSGNNEQF
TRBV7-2,ASSLLQGVREQY
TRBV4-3,ASSQVKGRDTQY
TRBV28,ASSLGLAGIYNEQF
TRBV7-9,ASSPRTGSNYEQY
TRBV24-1,ATSDGGHYNEQF
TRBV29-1,SVEGRVGYNEQY
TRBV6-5,ASSTRPAVQRVTDTQY
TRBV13,ASSFSGYTDTQY
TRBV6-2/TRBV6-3,ASRGPLAANYGYT
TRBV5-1,ASSPGGRNYEQY
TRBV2,ASTKGRAQETQY
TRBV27,ASSFTGEGYEQY
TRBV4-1,ASSHETSGNTGELF
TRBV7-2,ASSLARRRTTEAF
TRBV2,ASTGIDYEQY
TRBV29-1,SARDRLLGEQY
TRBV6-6,ASSYSSAPAYEQY
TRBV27,ASSLSAWGDQPQH
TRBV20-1,SARLAAQETQY
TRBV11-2,ASSLGSLAGDQF
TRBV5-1,ASSDPGVANTEAF
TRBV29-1,SVVQYTYEQY
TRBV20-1,SATRGRSYNSPLH
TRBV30,AWKGPSEQF
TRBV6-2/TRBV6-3,ASSSGPQGGETQY